This T cell receptor beta chain was recorded in a study of CD8+ T cells in alopecia areata. On the study more broadly: Treated patients swallowed 5 to 10 mg of oral tofacitinib twice daily. Study results and caveats: It was lesional scalp, especially alopecia totalis/universalis, that showed higher clonality than normal scalp. As there was one nonresponder, how baseline CD8+ expansion relates to response remains uncertain. A large proportion of expanded lesional clones were detected persisting in scalp and blood during tofacitinib.

Treatment in this sample: oral pan-JAK inhibitor, 5-10 mg twice daily. In regard to this clone: The target antigen is unknown.

Reverse transcription of extracted RNA yielded cDNA, which provided the sequencing template. The table came from immunoSEQ multiplex PCR; TCRdb's copy has only in-frame clones and leaves some out. The sample has under 350,000 clones; roughly 64% are singletons. V lost 1 base to trimming and J lost 1 base, with 13 bases between them. CDR3 size: 16 residues. CDR1 is LGHNA and CDR2 is YSLEER in the germline V gene. V and J are TRBV4-3 and TRBJ1-2, with a tentative D call TRBD1 (6 bases). This sequence originates from a human donor with alopecia areata. This sample comprised CD4+ T cells sorted from blood, obtained at week 24, from a patient treated with tofacitinib. The CDR3 here is CASSQGWGQDNYGYTF. Written as DNA, the CDR3 is TGCGCCAGCAGCCAAGGTTGGGGACAAGATAACTATGGCTACACCTTC.